This is a list of T cell receptor beta chains from one sample in a study of memory CD4+ T cells and cytomegalovirus serostatus. Measured with immunoSEQ multiplex PCR; TCRdb has only the in-frame clones, and not every one. The sample lists about 44,000 clones; around 76% were seen once. Sequencing was performed on memory CD4+ T cells from blood. These TCRs come from an adult in good health and CMV-seronegative. The CDR3 runs from the conserved cysteine through the conserved F or W. The order of the fields is V gene, J gene, CDR3 length, D gene, clone size, CDR3 DNA, CDR3 protein. The D gene is left open where the match is weak. Not every row has a clone size; where given, it reads once, few, many or a size class.

v_call: TRBV28
j_call: TRBJ1-3
cdr3_length: 14
d_call: -
clone_size: -
cdr3_nt: TGTGCCAGCAGTTTGATGGGTAGAGGAAACACCATATATTTT
cdr3_aa: CASSLMGRGNTIYF

v_call: TRBV5-1
j_call: TRBJ2-3
cdr3_length: 14
d_call: -
clone_size: -
cdr3_nt: TGCGCCAGCAGCCCCGGGTCTTACACAGATACGCAGTATTTT
cdr3_aa: CASSPGSYTDTQYF

v_call: TRBV29-1
j_call: TRBJ2-5
cdr3_length: 13
d_call: -
clone_size: -
cdr3_nt: TGCAGCGTTGTCGGGTCTGAGAGAGAGACCCAGTACTTC
cdr3_aa: CSVVGSERETQYF

v_call: TRBV19
j_call: TRBJ2-1
cdr3_length: 13
d_call: -
clone_size: -
cdr3_nt: TGTGCCACCGCAAGTTACGGGTCGAATGAGCAGTTCTTC
cdr3_aa: CATASYGSNEQFF

v_call: TRBV11-1
j_call: TRBJ2-7
cdr3_length: 13
d_call: -
clone_size: -
cdr3_nt: TGTGCCAGCAGCGGGACGGAACCCTACGAGCAGTACTTC
cdr3_aa: CASSGTEPYEQYF

v_call: TRBV7-3
j_call: TRBJ2-1
cdr3_length: 13
d_call: -
clone_size: few
cdr3_nt: TGTGCCAGCAGCTTAACAAGTTTCTCTGAGCAGTTCTTC
cdr3_aa: CASSLTSFSEQFF

v_call: TRBV18
j_call: TRBJ2-3
cdr3_length: 16
d_call: -
clone_size: -
cdr3_nt: TGTGCCAGCTCACCGGTCTTTCAGAGTGGCACAGATACGCAGTATTTT
cdr3_aa: CASSPVFQSGTDTQYF

v_call: TRBV5-6
j_call: TRBJ1-1
cdr3_length: 14
d_call: -
clone_size: -
cdr3_nt: TGTGCCAGCAGCTTGGAGGGGCGGAACACTGAAGCTTTCTTT
cdr3_aa: CASSLEGRNTEAFF

v_call: TRBV11-2
j_call: TRBJ1-6
cdr3_length: 15
d_call: -
clone_size: once
cdr3_nt: TGTGCCAGCAGCTTAGATCGTCAGAATAATTCACCCCTCCACTTT
cdr3_aa: CASSLDRQNNSPLHF

v_call: TRBV30
j_call: TRBJ2-1
cdr3_length: 14
d_call: -
clone_size: -
cdr3_nt: TGTGCCTGGAGTGTAATTCAGGGATACAATGAGCAGTTCTTC
cdr3_aa: CAWSVIQGYNEQFF

v_call: TRBV6-6
j_call: TRBJ1-1
cdr3_length: 12
d_call: -
clone_size: -
cdr3_nt: TGTGCCAGCACCCTGGAGAGAACTGAAGCTTTCTTT
cdr3_aa: CASTLERTEAFF

v_call: TRBV7-2
j_call: TRBJ2-7
cdr3_length: 11
d_call: -
clone_size: few
cdr3_nt: TGTGCCAGCAGTCCCGGGAGCGAGCAGTACTTC
cdr3_aa: CASSPGSEQYF

v_call: TRBV5-4
j_call: TRBJ1-2
cdr3_length: 14
d_call: -
clone_size: -
cdr3_nt: TGTGCCAGCAGTTTGACATCCAGGGTGAAGGACTACACCTTC
cdr3_aa: CASSLTSRVKDYTF

v_call: TRBV7-2
j_call: TRBJ2-2
cdr3_length: 15
d_call: -
clone_size: once
cdr3_nt: TGTGCCACCAACTTAGACAGAAGTCTAACCGGGGAGCTGTTTTTT
cdr3_aa: CATNLDRSLTGELFF

v_call: TRBV5-1
j_call: TRBJ1-1
cdr3_length: 13
d_call: -
clone_size: -
cdr3_nt: TGCGCCAGCAGCTGGGAGGGGGGCACTGAAGCTTTCTTT
cdr3_aa: CASSWEGGTEAFF

v_call: TRBV9
j_call: TRBJ2-1
cdr3_length: 18
d_call: -
clone_size: -
cdr3_nt: TGTGCCAGCAGCGTAGGTGTGGTAGGGGGGGAAACCTACAATGAGCAGTTCTTC
cdr3_aa: CASSVGVVGGETYNEQFF

v_call: TRBV19
j_call: TRBJ2-5
cdr3_length: 11
d_call: -
clone_size: -
cdr3_nt: TGTGCCAGCGCAGTTAGCGAGATCCAGTACTTC
cdr3_aa: CASAVSEIQYF

v_call: TRBV7-3
j_call: TRBJ1-2
cdr3_length: 14
d_call: -
clone_size: -
cdr3_nt: TGTGCCAGCAGCGCCGGGACACAGAACTATGGCTACACCTTC
cdr3_aa: CASSAGTQNYGYTF

v_call: TRBV2
j_call: TRBJ1-6
cdr3_length: 13
d_call: -
clone_size: -
cdr3_nt: TGTGCCAGCCGGCGGGGGGAAGGTTCACCCCTCCACTTT
cdr3_aa: CASRRGEGSPLHF

v_call: TRBV5-5
j_call: TRBJ1-6
cdr3_length: 17
d_call: -
clone_size: -
cdr3_nt: TGTGCCAGCAGAATGGACCTTCTTAGCTCCTATAATTCACCCCTCCACTTT
cdr3_aa: CASRMDLLSSYNSPLHF

v_call: TRBV6-6
j_call: TRBJ2-6
cdr3_length: 16
d_call: -
clone_size: few
cdr3_nt: TGTGCCAGCAGTTACTTCGGTATCTCTGGGGCCAACGTCCTGACTTTC
cdr3_aa: CASSYFGISGANVLTF

v_call: TRBV11-2
j_call: TRBJ1-2
cdr3_length: 14
d_call: TRBD1
clone_size: -
cdr3_nt: TGTGCCAGCAGCTTAGAGGTCAGGGGGCTAGGCTACACCTTC
cdr3_aa: CASSLEVRGLGYTF

v_call: TRBV29-1
j_call: TRBJ2-5
cdr3_length: 12
d_call: -
clone_size: -
cdr3_nt: TGCAGCGTTGATGGGAACCAAGAGACCCAGTACTTC
cdr3_aa: CSVDGNQETQYF

v_call: TRBV6-6
j_call: TRBJ1-2
cdr3_length: 13
d_call: -
clone_size: -
cdr3_nt: TGTGCCAGCAGCCGAGATGGGATCTATGGCTACACCTTC
cdr3_aa: CASSRDGIYGYTF